The clone carrying this T cell receptor (beta chain) was found many times. This beta chain lies outside the target of a library built for alpha chains; its clone size means little. The germline V gene has CDR1 SNHLY and CDR2 FYNNEI. This CDR3 region has 15 residues. V lost 3 bases to trimming and J lost 0 bases, with 11 bases between them. Described time point: sample taken at primary tumor resection. Unsorted whole RNA of tumor, nontumor lung or frozen PBMC was sequenced. Just over 70 TRACERx patients with early, untreated non-small cell lung cancer donated samples. This entry belongs to a study of spatial heterogeneity in lung cancer. On the study more broadly: Alpha-chain detections were consistently fewer than beta-chain detections among the sequences. On average, each unique TCR and UMI combination appeared more than ten times in raw reads.

A unique molecular identifier was attached to every TCR cDNA molecule. Via MiXCR, TCRdb re-called the 5' RACE reads, giving one row per CDR3 protein. The data show approximately 12,000 distinct CDR3 sequences, with about 6.2% seen just once and 10% held by the top ten. The sequencing here drew on normal lung tissue next to the tumor, taken at surgery. This TCR derives from a male donor with early-stage non-small cell lung cancer. This chain uses TRBV2 with TRBJ1-1; D remains ambiguous. CDR3 nucleotide sequence: TGTGCCAGCAGTGACACTTCAACAGTGAACACTGAAGCTTTCTTT. It specifies CASSDTSTVNTEAFF.